The source of this T cell receptor beta chain is a study of T cells in pancreatic ductal adenocarcinoma. The method was immunoSEQ multiplex PCR; TCRdb's version includes in-frame clones alone and lacks a portion of them. Altogether roughly 100,000 clones are present, roughly 96% being singletons, with the ten largest covering around 2.9%. The selected patients with pancreatic ductal adenocarcinoma had surgery but no neoadjuvant therapy. V was cut by 3 bases and J by 5 bases, with 13 bases left in between. The germline gives CDR1 MNHEY, CDR2 SMNVEV (reference sequence). The CDR3 sequence is 14 residues long.

This rearrangement joins TRBV27 to TRBJ1-2, with D maybe TRBD1 (6 bases). Specimen: PBMCs. This sequence was found in a human donor with pancreatic ductal adenocarcinoma. CDR3 DNA: TGTGCCAGCAGTTTGGCGGGGGGCGCATATGGCTACACCTTC. As protein: CASSLAGGAYGYTF.